Listed here are 6 T cell receptor beta chains from one sample, sequenced in a study of blood T cell repertoires in COVID-19. Using immunoSEQ multiplex PCR, the repertoire was profiled, and TCRdb retains in-frame clones only, with some absent. The sample holds roughly 310,000 clones, about nine tenths seen once. The specimen sequenced was peripheral blood. The receptors come from a woman aged 30 to 39 with COVID-19, enrolled during active disease.

This sequence joins TRBV9 and TRBJ1-6; D unresolved. Germline V gives CDR1 SGDLS, CDR2 YYNGEE. The V end lost 0 bases, the J end lost 7 bases, and 11 bases lay between the germline ends. This CDR3 contains 15 residues. The chain's CDR3 is CASSVGGSHNSPLHF. The CDR3 DNA reads TGTGCCAGCAGCGTAGGCGGCAGCCACAATTCACCCCTCCACTTT.

The rearrangement uses TRBV23-1 and TRBJ1-1; 9 bases agree with TRBD1. TRBV23-1 is identified as an open reading frame with a role that is uncertain. The CDR3 length is 16 residues. V lost 6 bases, J lost 3 bases, and 11 bases stayed unmatched. The CDR3 sequence: CASRRRSWTGDTEAFF. CDR3 coding DNA: TGCGCCAGCAGACGAAGATCATGGACAGGGGACACTGAAGCTTTCTTT.

This clone appeared a single time. The V call is TRBV7-8, the J call TRBJ2-3; no firm D call. V was shortened by 4 bases and J by 3 bases, with 8 bases between the two germline ends. Per germline, CDR1 SGHVS and CDR2 FQNEAQ. CDR3 length equals 13 residues. CDR3 loop: CASSSRLTDTQYF. In DNA form, the CDR3 reads TGTGCCAGCAGCTCACGACTTACAGATACGCAGTATTTT.

In this sample, this clone turned up once. This chain uses TRBV2 with TRBJ1-4, with 8 bases lining up with TRBD1. Trimming cost V 3 bases and J 3 bases; bases outside gene matches: 3. Germline V lookup: CDR1 SNHLY, CDR2 FYNNEI. CDR3 length: 15 amino acids. The chain's CDR3 is CASSDRGLANEKLFF. The CDR3 DNA is TGTGCCAGCAGTGACAGGGGGCTAGCTAATGAAAAACTGTTTTTT.

This rearrangement joins TRBV7-8 to TRBJ1-1; 8 bases map to TRBD1. Germline CDR1 SGHVS, CDR2 FQNEAQ. V lost 5 bases and J lost 0; bases outside the gene matches: 5. CDR3 length: 15 amino acids. The CDR3 DNA follows: TGTGCCAGCAGCAGACGGGACAGGCTGAACACTGAAGCTTTCTTT. It specifies CASSRRDRLNTEAFF. The whole variable domain, remainder taken from reference TRBV7-8 and TRBJ1-1, is GAGVSQSPRYKVAKRGQDVALRCDPISGHVSLFWYQQALGQGPEFLTYFQNEAQLDKSGLPSDRFFAERPEGSVSTLKIQRTQQEDSAVYLCASSRRDRLNTEAFFGQGTRLTVV.

The rearrangement links TRBV27 to TRBJ2-5; 12 nucleotides line up with TRBD2. The CDR3 runs to 15 residues. V gave up 3 bases and J gave up 6 bases; unmatched junction bases: 5. Germline lookup yields CDR1 MNHEY and CDR2 SMNVEV (reference sequence). Written as DNA, the CDR3 is TGTGCCAGCAGTTTCTTGACTAGCGGGAGACAGACCCAGTACTTC. This gives the protein CASSFLTSGRQTQYF.